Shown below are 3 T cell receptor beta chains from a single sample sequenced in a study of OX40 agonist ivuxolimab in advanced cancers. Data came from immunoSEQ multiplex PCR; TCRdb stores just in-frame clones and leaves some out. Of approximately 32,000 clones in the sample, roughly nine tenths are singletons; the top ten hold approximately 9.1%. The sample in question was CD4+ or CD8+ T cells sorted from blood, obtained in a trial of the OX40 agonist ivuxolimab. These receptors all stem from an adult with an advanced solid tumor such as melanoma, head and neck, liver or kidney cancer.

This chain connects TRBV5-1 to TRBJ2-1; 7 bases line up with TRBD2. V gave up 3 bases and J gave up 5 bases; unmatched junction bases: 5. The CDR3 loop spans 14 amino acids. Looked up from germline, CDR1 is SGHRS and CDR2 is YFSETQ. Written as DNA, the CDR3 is TGCGCCAGCAGCTCGACTAGCACAAACAATGAGCAGTTCTTC. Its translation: CASSSTSTNNEQFF.

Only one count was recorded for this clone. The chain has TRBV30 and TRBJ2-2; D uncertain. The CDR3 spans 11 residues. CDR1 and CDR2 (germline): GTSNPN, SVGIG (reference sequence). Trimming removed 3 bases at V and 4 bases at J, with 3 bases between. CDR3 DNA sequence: TGTGCCTGGAGAATCACCGGGGAGCTGTTTTTT. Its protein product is CAWRITGELFF.

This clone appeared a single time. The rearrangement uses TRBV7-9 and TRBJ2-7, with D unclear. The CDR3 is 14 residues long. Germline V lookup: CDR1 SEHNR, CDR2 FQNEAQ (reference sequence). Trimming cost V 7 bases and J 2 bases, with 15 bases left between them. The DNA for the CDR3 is TGTGCCAGCACCGAGCAATCGGAGACCTACGAGCAGTACTTC. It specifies CASTEQSETYEQYF.